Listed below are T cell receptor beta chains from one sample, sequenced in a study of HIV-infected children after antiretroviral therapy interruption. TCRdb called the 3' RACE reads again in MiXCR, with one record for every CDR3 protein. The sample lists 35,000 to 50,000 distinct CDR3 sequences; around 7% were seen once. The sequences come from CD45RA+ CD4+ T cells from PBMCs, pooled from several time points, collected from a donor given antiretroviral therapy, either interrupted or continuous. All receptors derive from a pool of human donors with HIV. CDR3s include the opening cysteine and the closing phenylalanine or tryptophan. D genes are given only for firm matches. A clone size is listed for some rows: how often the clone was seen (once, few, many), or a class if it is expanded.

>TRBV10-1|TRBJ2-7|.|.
CASSQGREQYF
TGTGCCAGCAGTCAGGGGAGGGAACAGTACTTC
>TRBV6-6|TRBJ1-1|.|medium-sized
CASSDGDTEVFF
TGTGCCAGCAGTGACGGTGACACAGAAGTCTTCTTT
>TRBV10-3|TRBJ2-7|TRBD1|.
CASGSTGYSYEQYF
TGTGCCAGCGGATCGACAGGGTACTCCTACGAGCAGTACTTC
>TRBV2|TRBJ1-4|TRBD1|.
CASSVHGTGGEKLFF
TGTGCCAGCAGTGTCCACGGGACAGGTGGAGAAAAACTGTTTTTT
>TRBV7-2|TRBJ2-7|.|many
CASSLRTLREQYF
TGTGCCAGCAGCTTAAGGACCCTGAGGGAGCAGTACTTC
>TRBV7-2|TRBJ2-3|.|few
CASSLRGASTDTQYF
TGTGCCAGCAGCTTACGGGGGGCCAGCACAGATACGCAGTATTTT
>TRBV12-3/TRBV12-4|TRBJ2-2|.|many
CASRTGANTGQLYF
TGTGCCAGCAGGACTGGGGCAAACACCGGGCAGCTCTACTTT
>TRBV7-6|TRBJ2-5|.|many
CASSLGPPPATQYF
TGTGCCAGCAGCTTAGGACCCCCCCCGGCAACCCAGTACTTC
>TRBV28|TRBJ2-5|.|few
CASRQTRRGQETQYF
TGTGCCAGCAGACAGACTAGGAGGGGGCAAGAGACCCAGTACTTC
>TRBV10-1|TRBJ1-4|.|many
CASSDDISNERLFF
TGTGCCAGCAGTGATGACATTTCCAACGAAAGATTATTTTTC
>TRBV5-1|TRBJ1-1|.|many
CASSPGPNTEAFF
TGCGCCAGCAGCCCGGGACCGAACACTGAAGCTTTCTTT
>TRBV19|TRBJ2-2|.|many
CASSKRLGWSYTGELFF
TGTGCCAGTAGTAAGAGGTTGGGGTGGTCGTACACCGGGGAGCTGTTTTTT
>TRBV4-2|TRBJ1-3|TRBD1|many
CASSQDQGARGNTLYF
TGTGCCAGCAGCCAAGATCAGGGGGCGAGGGGAAATACGCTCTATTTT
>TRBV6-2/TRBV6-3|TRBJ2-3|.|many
CASSYLDTQYF
TGTGCCAGCAGTTACCTAGATACGCAGTATTTT
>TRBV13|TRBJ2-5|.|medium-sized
CASLDNQDTQYF
TGTGCCAGCTTGGACAACCAAGACACCCAGTACTTT
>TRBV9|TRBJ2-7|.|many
CASSVDAGSIYEQYF
TGTGCCAGCAGCGTAGATGCAGGGAGTATCTACGAGCAGTACTTC
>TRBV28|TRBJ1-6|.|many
CASSKGLRNSPLHF
TGTGCCAGCAGTAAGGGGTTGCGCAATTCACCCCTCCACTTT
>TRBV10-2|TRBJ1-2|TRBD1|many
CASSADRGGRGYTF
TGCGCCAGCAGTGCGGACAGGGGTGGCCGTGGCTACACCTTC
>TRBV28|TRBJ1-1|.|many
CASSLPSMNTEAFF
TGTGCCAGCAGTCTCCCTTCTATGAACACTGAAGCTTTCTTT
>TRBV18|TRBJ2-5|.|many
CASSPPNGKETQYF
TGTGCCAGCTCACCACCGAACGGTAAAGAGACCCAGTACTTC
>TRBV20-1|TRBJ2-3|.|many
CSARSRWGDTQYF
TGCAGTGCTAGGAGTCGTTGGGGGGATACGCAGTATTTT
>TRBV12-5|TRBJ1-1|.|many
CASGLVLFRDGMNTEAFF
TGTGCTAGTGGTTTGGTGCTTTTCCGGGACGGGATGAACACTGAAGCTTTCTTT
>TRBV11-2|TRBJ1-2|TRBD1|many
CASSFGQGGYGYTF
TGTGCCAGCAGCTTTGGACAGGGCGGCTATGGCTACACCTTC
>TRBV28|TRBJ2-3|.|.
CASSPFWAPLRTDTQYF
TGTGCCAGCAGTCCGTTTTGGGCCCCCCTCCGCACAGATACGCAGTATTTT
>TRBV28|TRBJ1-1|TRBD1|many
CASSLRTGGVRTEAFF
TGTGCCAGCAGTTTGAGAACAGGGGGGGTTCGCACTGAAGCTTTCTTT
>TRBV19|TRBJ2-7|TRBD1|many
CASSRTGASYEQYF
TGTGCCAGTAGTAGGACAGGGGCTTCCTACGAGCAGTACTTC
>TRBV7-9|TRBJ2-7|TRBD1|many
CASSSGQGVYEQYF
TGTGCCAGCAGCTCGGGACAGGGGGTCTACGAGCAGTACTTC
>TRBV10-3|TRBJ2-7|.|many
CAIGGQNKRHEQYF
TGTGCCATCGGAGGACAGAACAAAAGACACGAGCAGTACTTC
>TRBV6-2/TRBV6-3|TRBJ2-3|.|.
CASGYDTQYF
TGTGCCAGCGGTTACGATACGCAGTATTTT
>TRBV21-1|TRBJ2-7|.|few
CASSKRTVSYEQYF
TGTGCCAGCAGCAAGAGGACAGTGTCCTACGAGCAGTACTTC
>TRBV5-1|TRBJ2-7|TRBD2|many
CASSLVPLAGDYEQYF
TGCGCCAGCAGCTTGGTTCCGCTAGCGGGAGACTACGAGCAGTACTTC
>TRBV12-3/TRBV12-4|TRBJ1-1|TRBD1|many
CASRTGADTEAFF
TGTGCCAGCAGGACAGGGGCTGACACTGAAGCTTTCTTT
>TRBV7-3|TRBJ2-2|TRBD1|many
CASSLDRAQNTGELFF
TGTGCCAGCAGCCTTGACAGGGCTCAGAACACCGGGGAGCTGTTTTTT